This record covers a single TCR beta chain. The target antigen is unknown. Germline CDR1 LNHDA, CDR2 SQIVND (reference sequence). The CDR3 extends over 14 amino acids. V lost 7 bases, J lost 6 bases, and 9 bases stayed unmatched. Amplification of TCR beta CDR3 regions used RNA as the template. With the HTBI primer set, the TCR CDR3 went through a first round of RT-PCR. In TCRdb, the multiplex PCR reads were re-called with MiXCR into one record per CDR3 protein. The table lists some 200,000 distinct CDR3 sequences, roughly a sixth of them singletons. These data originate in a study of T cells in Graves' hyperthyroidism and ophthalmopathy. The study's findings and limits: Ophthalmopathy cases were set apart from stable hyperthyroidism by a 13 V-J model.

Stable Graves' hyperthyroidism meant no ophthalmopathy progression within 18 months. The chain is built from TRBV19 and TRBJ1-1; 9 bases align to TRBD1. The source of this sequence is a man aged 50 to 60 with Graves' hyperthyroidism. The specimen sequenced was blood. The CDR3 loop is CASNRDRDFPEAFF. CDR3 DNA sequence: TGTGCCAGTAACCGGGACAGGGATTTTCCTGAAGCTTTCTTT.